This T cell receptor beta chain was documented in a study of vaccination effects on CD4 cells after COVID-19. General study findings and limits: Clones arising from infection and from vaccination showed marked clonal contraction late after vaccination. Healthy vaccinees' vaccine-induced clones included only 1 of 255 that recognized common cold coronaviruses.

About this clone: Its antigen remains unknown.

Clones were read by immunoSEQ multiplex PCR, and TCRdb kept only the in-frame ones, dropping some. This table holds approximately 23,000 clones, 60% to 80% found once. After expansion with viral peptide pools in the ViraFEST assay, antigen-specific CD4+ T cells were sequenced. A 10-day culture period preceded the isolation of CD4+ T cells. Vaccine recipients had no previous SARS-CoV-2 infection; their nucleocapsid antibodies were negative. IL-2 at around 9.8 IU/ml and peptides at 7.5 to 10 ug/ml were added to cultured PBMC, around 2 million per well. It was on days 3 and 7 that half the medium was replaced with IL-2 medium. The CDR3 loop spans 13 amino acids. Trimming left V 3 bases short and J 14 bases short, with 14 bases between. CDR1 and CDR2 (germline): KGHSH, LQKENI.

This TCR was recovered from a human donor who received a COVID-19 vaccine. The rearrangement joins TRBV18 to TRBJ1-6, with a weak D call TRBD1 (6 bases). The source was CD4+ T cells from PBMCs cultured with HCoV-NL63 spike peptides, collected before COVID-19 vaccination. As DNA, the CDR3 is TGTGCCAGCTCACCCTCCCGGGACACCGCCCTCCACTTT. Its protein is CASSPSRDTALHF.